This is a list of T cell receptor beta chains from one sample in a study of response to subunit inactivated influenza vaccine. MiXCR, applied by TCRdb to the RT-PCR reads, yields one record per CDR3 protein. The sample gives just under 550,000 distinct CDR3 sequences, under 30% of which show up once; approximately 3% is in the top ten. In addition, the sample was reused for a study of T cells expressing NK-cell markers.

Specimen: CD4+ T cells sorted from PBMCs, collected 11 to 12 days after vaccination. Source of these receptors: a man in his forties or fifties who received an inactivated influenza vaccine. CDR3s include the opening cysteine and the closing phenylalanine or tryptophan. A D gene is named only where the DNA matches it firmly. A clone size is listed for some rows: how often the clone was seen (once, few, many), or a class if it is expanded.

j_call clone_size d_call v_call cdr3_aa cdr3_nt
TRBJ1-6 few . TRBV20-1 CSAPHSYNSPLHF TGCAGTGCTCCACACAGCTACAATTCACCCCTCCACTTT
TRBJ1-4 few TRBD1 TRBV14 CASSLRQGTEKLFF TGTGCCAGCAGCCTAAGACAGGGGACGGAAAAACTGTTTTTT
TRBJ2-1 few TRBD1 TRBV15 CATSRLRDRGNEQFF TGTGCCACCAGCAGGCTCCGGGACAGGGGCAATGAGCAGTTCTTC
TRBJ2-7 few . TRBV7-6 CASSLEQGYVYEQYF TGTGCCAGCAGCTTAGAACAGGGTTACGTCTACGAGCAGTACTTC
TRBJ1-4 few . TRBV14 CASSGKATNEKLFF TGTGCCAGCAGCGGGAAGGCCACTAATGAAAAACTGTTTTTT
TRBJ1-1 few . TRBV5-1 CASSLARGDTEAFF TGCGCCAGCAGCTTGGCCAGGGGCGACACTGAAGCTTTCTTT
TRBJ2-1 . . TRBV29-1 CSVHEGSSSYNEQFF TGCAGCGTTCACGAGGGGTCTAGCTCCTACAATGAGCAGTTCTTC
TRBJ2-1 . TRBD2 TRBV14 CASSQSAGTSSEQFF TGTGCCAGCAGCCAGAGCGCCGGGACTAGCAGTGAGCAGTTCTTC
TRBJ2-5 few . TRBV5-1 CASSPPGGHQETQYF TGCGCCAGCAGCCCCCCGGGGGGCCATCAAGAGACCCAGTACTTC
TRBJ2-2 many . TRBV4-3 CASSQPSNTGELFF TGCGCCAGCAGCCAGCCAAGCAACACCGGGGAGCTGTTTTTT
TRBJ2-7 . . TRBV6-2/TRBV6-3 CASSYPTTDYEQYF TGTGCCAGCAGTTACCCGACGACAGACTACGAGCAGTACTTC
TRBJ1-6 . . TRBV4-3 CASSQDGKGRNSPLHF TGCGCCAGCAGCCAAGATGGCAAGGGCCGAAATTCACCCCTCCACTTT
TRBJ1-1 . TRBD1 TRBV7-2 CASSSQGAQTEAFF TGTGCCAGCAGCTCACAGGGGGCGCAGACTGAAGCTTTCTTT
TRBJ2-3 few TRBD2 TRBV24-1 CATSVPYGGGGTDTQYF TGTGCCACCAGTGTCCCATACGGGGGGGGCGGGACAGATACGCAGTATTTT
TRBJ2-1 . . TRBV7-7 CASSLAAGTPNSEQFF TGTGCTAGCAGCTTAGCCGCCGGGACACCAAATAGTGAGCAGTTCTTC
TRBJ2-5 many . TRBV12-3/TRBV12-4 CASSSSNRVGGETQYF TGTGCCAGCAGTTCCTCAAACAGGGTCGGAGGAGAGACCCAGTACTTC
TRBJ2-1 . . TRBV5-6 CASSLLLMGGSGNEQFF TGTGCCAGCAGCTTACTTCTAATGGGGGGCTCAGGCAATGAGCAGTTCTTC
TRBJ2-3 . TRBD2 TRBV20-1 CSARPGSAGDTDTQYF TGCAGTGCTAGACCTGGCTCAGCGGGAGACACAGATACGCAGTATTTT
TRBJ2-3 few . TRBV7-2 CASSPHGSTDTQYF TGTGCCAGCAGCCCCCACGGGAGCACAGATACGCAGTATTTT
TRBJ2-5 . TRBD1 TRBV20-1 CSATGQGGHETQYF TGCAGTGCTACGGGACAGGGTGGTCACGAGACCCAGTACTTC
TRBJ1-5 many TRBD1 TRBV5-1 CASSSTGIGNQPQHF TGCGCCAGCTCTTCGACAGGGATTGGGAATCAGCCCCAGCATTTT
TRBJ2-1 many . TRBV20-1 CSASVGFNEQFF TGCAGTGCTAGCGTGGGCTTTAATGAGCAGTTCTTC
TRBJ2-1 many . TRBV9 CASSVRGQENEQFF TGTGCCAGCAGCGTAAGGGGCCAGGAGAATGAGCAGTTCTTC
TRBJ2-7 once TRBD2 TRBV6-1 CASSGKTSGSLYEQYF TGTGCCAGCAGTGGAAAGACTAGCGGGAGCTTGTACGAGCAGTACTTC
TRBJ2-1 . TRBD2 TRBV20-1 CSARYSGIYNEQFF TGCAGTGCTAGGTATAGCGGGATTTACAATGAGCAGTTCTTC
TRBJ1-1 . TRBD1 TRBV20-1 CSAGGQRNTEAFF TGCAGTGCTGGGGGACAGAGAAACACTGAAGCTTTCTTT
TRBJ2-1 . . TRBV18 CASSPQGGGPYNEQFF TGTGCCAGCTCCCCACAAGGAGGGGGCCCTTACAATGAGCAGTTCTTC
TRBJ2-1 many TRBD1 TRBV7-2 CASSRRQGTTEQFF TGTGCCAGCAGCCGTAGACAGGGTACTACTGAGCAGTTCTTC
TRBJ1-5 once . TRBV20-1 CSARDPYNQPQHF TGCAGTGCTCGGGACCCATACAATCAGCCCCAGCATTTT
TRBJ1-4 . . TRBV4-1 CASSPGTERNKLFF TGCGCCAGCAGCCCGGGGACCGAACGAAATAAACTGTTTTTT
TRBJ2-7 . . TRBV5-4 CAMGPGLLCQYF TGTGCCATGGGCCCCGGGCTCCTCTGCCAGTACTTC
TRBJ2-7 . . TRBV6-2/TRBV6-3 CASSRGLPGDEQYF TGTGCCAGCAGCCGCGGACTACCCGGGGACGAGCAGTACTTC
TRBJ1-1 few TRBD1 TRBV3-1 CASSQEGQFNTEAFF TGTGCCAGCAGCCAAGAGGGACAGTTTAACACTGAAGCTTTCTTT
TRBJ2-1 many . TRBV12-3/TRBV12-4 CASSRDLRKNYNEQFF TGTGCCAGCAGCCGGGATTTGAGAAAAAACTACAATGAGCAGTTCTTC
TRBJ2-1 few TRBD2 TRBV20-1 CSAQGLVTYNEQFF TGCAGTGCCCAAGGACTAGTGACCTACAATGAGCAGTTCTTC
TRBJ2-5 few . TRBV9 CASSVDLEGETQYF TGTGCCAGCAGCGTAGATTTGGAAGGAGAGACCCAGTACTTC
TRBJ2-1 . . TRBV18 CASSLQINEQFF TGTGCCAGCTCTCTCCAGATCAATGAGCAGTTCTTC
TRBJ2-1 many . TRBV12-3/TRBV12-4 CATQNRNNEQFF TGTGCCACCCAGAACAGAAACAATGAGCAGTTCTTC
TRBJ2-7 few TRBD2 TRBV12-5 CASVSVRTSGTQLGEQYF TGTGCTAGTGTGTCTGTCAGGACTAGCGGGACCCAACTGGGCGAGCAGTACTTC
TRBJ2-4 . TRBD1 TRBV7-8 CASSLGQGNGRAKNIQYF TGTGCCAGCAGCTTGGGACAGGGGAACGGTCGGGCCAAAAACATTCAGTACTTC
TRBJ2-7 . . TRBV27 CASSKYRDSYEQYF TGTGCCAGCAGTAAATACAGGGATTCCTACGAGCAGTACTTC
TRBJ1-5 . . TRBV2 CASSEARVVNQPQHF TGTGCCAGCAGTGAAGCCAGGGTGGTCAATCAGCCCCAGCATTTT
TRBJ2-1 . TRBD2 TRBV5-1 CASSPGAGGYNEWQFF TGCGCCAGCAGCCCGGGGGCGGGAGGATACAATGAGTGGCAGTTCTTC
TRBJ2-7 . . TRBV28 CASSLGSKSLSEQYF TGTGCCAGCAGTTTAGGGTCCAAATCCCTGTCCGAGCAGTACTTC
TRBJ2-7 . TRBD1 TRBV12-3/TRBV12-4 CASSLADRVEQYF TGTGCCAGCAGTTTAGCTGACAGGGTCGAGCAGTACTTC
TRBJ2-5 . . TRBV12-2 CASRPNLLETQYF TGTGCAAGTCGCCCAAATCTTCTAGAGACCCAGTACTTC
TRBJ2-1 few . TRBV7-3 CASSKSYLGEQFF TGTGCCAGCAGCAAATCCTATTTGGGGGAGCAGTTCTTC
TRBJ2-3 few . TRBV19 CASSIMGSTDTQYF TGTGCCAGTAGTATCATGGGCAGCACAGATACGCAGTATTTT
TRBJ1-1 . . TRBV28 CASQENTEAFF TGTGCCAGCCAAGAGAACACTGAAGCTTTCTTT